A single sample gave rise to the 9 T cell receptor beta chains below, sequenced in a study of blood T cell repertoires in COVID-19. Using immunoSEQ multiplex PCR, the repertoire was profiled, and TCRdb retains in-frame clones only, with some absent. The sample lists tens of thousands of clones; roughly 90% were seen once. The sequenced material came from peripheral blood. Receptor source: a man aged 45-65 years with active COVID-19.

This sequence joins TRBV5-1 and TRBJ2-5; possibly TRBD1 for D (5 bases). Germline CDR1 reads SGHRS; CDR2 reads YFSETQ. V was shortened by 0 bases and J by 12 bases, with 24 bases between the two germline ends. The CDR3 is made up of 16 amino acids. The CDR3 spells CASSLAGSVGANTKYF. The CDR3 region has the DNA TGCGCCAGCAGCTTGGCGGGTAGTGTTGGGGCGAACACCAAGTACTTC.

CDR3 loop: CASSTRSSGGVQYF. DNA for the CDR3: TGTGCCAGCAGTACCCGCTCTAGCGGGGGAGTACAGTATTTT. The chain couples TRBV7-2 to TRBJ2-3, with TRBD2 matching over 10 bases. The CDR3 covers 14 residues. V dropped 6 bases and J dropped 12; count of bases not matched to a gene: 12. Germline CDR1 reads SGHTA; CDR2 reads FQGNSA. The variable domain in full, completed from reference TRBV7-2 and TRBJ2-3, reads GAGVSQSPSNKVTEKGKDVELRCDPISGHTALYWYRQSLGQGLEFLIYFQGNSAPDKSGLPSDRFSAERTGGSVSTLTIQRTQQEDSAVYLCASSTRSSGGVQYFGPGTRLTVL.

The chain couples TRBV6-5 to TRBJ1-6, with 8 positions matching TRBD1. CDR1 and CDR2 from the germline V gene are MNHEY and SVGAGI. This CDR3 comprises 14 residues. Unmatched junction bases numbered 5, after V lost 5 bases and J lost 8 bases. DNA for the CDR3: TGTGCCAGCAGTAGCAGGGGGCCCGATTCACCCCTCCACTTT. Protein sequence: CASSSRGPDSPLHF.

The gene calls are TRBV15 and TRBJ2-5, with D maybe TRBD2 (6 bases). The CDR3 covers 13 residues. Between the trimmed V and J ends, which lost 1 base and 3 bases, there was a span of 6 bases. The germline gives CDR1 LNHNV, CDR2 YYDKDF (reference sequence). CDR3 sequence reads: CATSRAGEETQYF. The CDR3 DNA is TGTGCCACCAGCAGAGCGGGGGAAGAGACCCAGTACTTC.

This clone appeared a single time. This chain joins TRBV3-1 (or the pseudogene TRBV3-2) and TRBJ1-6; maybe TRBD1 (5 bases). Germline CDR1 and CDR2: LGHDT and YNNKEL (reference sequence). Trimming cost V 3 bases and J 9 bases, with 12 bases left between them. The CDR3 is 14 residues long. For the CDR3, the DNA is TGTGCCAGCAGCCAGCACGACGGGGGTTCACCCCTCCACTTT. Protein sequence: CASSQHDGGSPLHF.

J is TRBJ1-4 and V is TRBV7-9, with unresolved D. In germline, CDR1 is SEHNR, CDR2 FQNEAQ (reference sequence). This CDR3 has 14 residues. The ends were cut back, 0 bases at V and 4 bases at J, with 6 bases in the middle. For the CDR3, the DNA is TGTGCCAGCAGCTTAGCGCGCGGTAATGAAAAACTGTTTTTT. It encodes CASSLARGNEKLFF.

The gene calls are TRBV4-3 and TRBJ1-6, with 8 bases aligning to TRBD1. The CDR3 is 16 amino acids. Per germline, CDR1 LGHNA and CDR2 YSLEER. The J segment lost 9 bases and the V segment lost 1 base, leaving 8 bases of the junction unmatched. The CDR3 DNA reads TGCGCCAGCAGCCAAGTCCTGTCAGGGGGCAGTTCACCCCTCCACTTT. This encodes CASSQVLSGGSSPLHF.

The gene calls are TRBV4-3 and TRBJ1-2; 7 bases agree with TRBD1. Germline CDR1 is LGHNA and CDR2 is YSLEER. CDR3 length equals 15 residues. The ends lost 2 bases at V and 2 bases at J; junction bases unmatched: 5. This CDR3 reads CASSQKGAINYGYTF. For the CDR3, the DNA is TGCGCCAGCAGCCAAAAGGGGGCGATAAACTATGGCTACACCTTC.

The V gene is TRBV7-9, the J gene TRBJ2-7; tentatively, D is TRBD1 (6 bases). CDR1 and CDR2 from the germline V gene are SEHNR and FQNEAQ (reference sequence). Trimming pared 3 bases from V and 6 bases from J, leaving 9 bases between. This CDR3 region has 12 residues. CDR3 in amino acids: CASSFRDIEQYF. DNA of the CDR3: TGTGCCAGCAGCTTCCGGGACATCGAGCAGTACTTC.